This TCR beta chain was sequenced in a study of OX40 agonist ivuxolimab in advanced cancers. Study-wide background: Hepatocellular carcinoma, melanoma, renal cell or head and neck cancer occurred in dose-escalation patients.

The ends were cut back, 5 bases at V and 5 bases at J, with 16 bases in the middle. CDR3 size: 14 residues. In germline, CDR1 is SGHVS, CDR2 FNYEAQ. People who had autoimmune disease history or systemic immunosuppression were excluded. The protocol was immunoSEQ multiplex PCR, while the TCRdb copy is restricted to in-frame clones and leaves out a portion. The sample holds tens of thousands of clones, 79% seen once. The sample consisted of CD4+ or CD8+ T cells sorted from blood, taken in a trial of the OX40 agonist ivuxolimab. The sequence was collected from an adult with an advanced solid tumor such as melanoma, head and neck, liver or kidney cancer. The chain employs TRBV7-6 and TRBJ2-7; tentative D call: TRBD2 (6 bases). The CDR3 bases are TGTGCCAGCAGCCGGAGGGGCTCTCCGGACGAGCAGTACTTC. Its translation is CASSRRGSPDEQYF.